The 9 T cell receptor beta chains below were found in one sample sequenced in a study of T-cell memory formation after mild COVID-19. A single record per CDR3 protein comes from TCRdb applying MiXCR to the 5' RACE reads. The data contain a few hundred thousand distinct CDR3 sequences, more than 25% of them singletons. Sequencing was performed on PBMCs or a T cell subset sorted from them (not recorded which). The receptors shown here come from an adult woman who had mild COVID-19 (a few samples of this study predate the infection). Cell type and time point are not known.

The CDR3 spells CATSSRGPRTEAFF. The CDR3 nucleotides are TGTGCCACCAGCAGCAGGGGGCCGAGGACTGAAGCTTTCTTT. This chain links TRBV15 with TRBJ1-1; 8 nucleotides agree with TRBD1. The CDR3 length is 14 residues. J gave up 5 bases and V 3 bases, and 5 bases lay outside the gene matches. The germline gives CDR1 LNHNV, CDR2 YYDKDF (reference sequence). Looking up the rest from reference TRBV15 and TRBJ1-1 gives the full variable domain: DAMVIQNPRYQVTQFGKPVTLSCSQTLNHNVMYWYQQKSSQAPKLLFHYYDKDFNNEADTPDNFQSRRPNTSFCFLDIRSPGLGDTAMYLCATSSRGPRTEAFFGQGTRLTVV.

As DNA, the CDR3 is TGTGCCAGCAGCTTAAGAATATTGGCGGGGGATATCTACGAGCAGTACTTC. It yields the protein CASSLRILAGDIYEQYF. The chain combines TRBV5-4 with TRBJ2-7; 7 nucleotides match TRBD2. Germline lookup yields CDR1 SGHNT and CDR2 YYREEE (reference sequence). The CDR3 extends over 17 amino acids. J gave up 3 bases and V 2 bases, and 14 bases lay outside the gene matches.

CDR3 sequence (DNA): TGTGCCACCAGTGATTCGCCTTCGAGGAGCCCACAAGAGACCCAGTACTTC. Its protein product is CATSDSPSRSPQETQYF. The V gene is TRBV24-1, the J gene TRBJ2-5; D gene uncertain. Trimming removed 2 bases at V and 2 bases at J, with 17 bases between. Germline CDR1 is KGHDR and CDR2 is SFDVKD. The length of the CDR3 is 17 residues.

V is TRBV5-4 and J is TRBJ2-1; 9 nucleotides line up with TRBD1. Germline CDR1 is SGHNT and CDR2 is YYREEE (reference sequence). CDR3 length: 15 amino acids. The J segment lost 7 bases and the V segment lost 0 bases, leaving 5 bases of the junction unmatched. The CDR3 nucleotides are TGTGCCAGCAGCTTGGGACAGGGGGATTTGAATGAGCAGTTCTTC. It is translated as CASSLGQGDLNEQFF.

The V call is TRBV12-3 or TRBV12-4, the J call TRBJ2-2; a weak D match, TRBD1 (6 bases). V lost 7 bases and J 0 bases, leaving 15 bases between the germline ends. The CDR3 totals 16 residues. The DNA for the CDR3 is TGTGCCAGCATCCCCCTGGGGGCGGCGAACACCGGGGAGCTGTTTTTT. As protein: CASIPLGAANTGELFF.

The V call is TRBV7-8, the J call TRBJ1-1, with D tentatively TRBD1 (5 bases). This CDR3 spans 15 amino acids. With 3 bases removed from V and 0 bases from J, the gap between germline ends came to 11 bases. The V gene's germline CDR1 is SGHVS and CDR2 FQNEAQ. The CDR3 DNA is TGTGCCAGCAGCTTCCGACAGCGAATGAACACTGAAGCTTTCTTT. As protein: CASSFRQRMNTEAFF.

In this sample, this clonotype turned up a few times. The genes are TRBV7-6 and TRBJ2-1; possibly TRBD1 for D (5 bases). V lost 3 bases and J lost 3, with 6 bases in between. Per the germline V gene, CDR1 is SGHVS and CDR2 is FNYEAQ. This CDR3 is 13 amino acids long. The CDR3 region is CASSFQGYNEQFF. The CDR3 nucleotides are TGTGCCAGCAGCTTCCAGGGCTACAATGAGCAGTTCTTC.

The chain joins TRBV6-2 or TRBV6-3 to TRBJ1-5; perhaps TRBD1 as D (6 bases). V lost 5 bases and J 1 base, leaving 12 bases between the germline ends. Germline assignment: CDR1 MNHEY and CDR2 SVGEGT. The CDR3 loop spans 15 amino acids. The CDR3 region is CASSLQGLSNQPQHF. CDR3 nucleotides: TGTGCCAGCAGTCTTCAGGGGCTGAGCAATCAGCCCCAGCATTTT.

The rearrangement joins TRBV14 to TRBJ2-1, with TRBD2 matching 9 bases. V shed 3 bases and J 5 bases; nucleotides not matched to a gene: 11. Germline V lookup: CDR1 SGHDN, CDR2 FVKESK. The CDR3 extends over 17 amino acids. CDR3 nucleotides: TGTGCCAGCAGCCATTTATCCTTTCGCGGGGGGGACAATGAGCAGTTCTTC. Protein product: CASSHLSFRGGDNEQFF.